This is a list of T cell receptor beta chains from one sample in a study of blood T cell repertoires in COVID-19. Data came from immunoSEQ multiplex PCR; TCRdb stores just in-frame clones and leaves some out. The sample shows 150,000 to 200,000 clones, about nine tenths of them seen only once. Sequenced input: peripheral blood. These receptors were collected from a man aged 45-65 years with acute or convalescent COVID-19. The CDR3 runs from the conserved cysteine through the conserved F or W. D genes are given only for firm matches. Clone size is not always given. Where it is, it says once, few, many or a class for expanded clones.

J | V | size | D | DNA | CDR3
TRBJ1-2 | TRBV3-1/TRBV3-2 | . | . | TGTGCCAGCAGCCAAGATAGTGCCCTCTATGGCTACACCTTC | CASSQDSALYGYTF
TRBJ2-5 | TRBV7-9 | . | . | TGTGCCAGCAGGCCGTTGGTCCGGCACAGGTCAAAAGAGACCCAGTACTTC | CASRPLVRHRSKETQYF
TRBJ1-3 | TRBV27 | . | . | TGTGCCAGCAGTTTACGGGGGGCGCGAGGAAACACCATATATTTT | CASSLRGARGNTIYF
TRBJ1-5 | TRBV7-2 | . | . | TGTGCCAGCAGCTTATCAGCGTCGTTACGGAATCAGCCCCAGCATTTT | CASSLSASLRNQPQHF
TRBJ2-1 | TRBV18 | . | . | TGTGCCAGCTCACCCCCTCCGGGTAATTACAATGAGCAGTTCTTC | CASSPPPGNYNEQFF
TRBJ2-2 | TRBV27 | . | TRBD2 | TGTGCCAGCAGTTTGATTGGGGTTTCGGCTAGCGGGAGAAGGGGACCGGGTGGGGAGCTGTTTTTT | CASSLIGVSASGRRGPGGELFF
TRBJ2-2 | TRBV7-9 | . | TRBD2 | TGTGCCAGCAGCTTAGCCCGGGGGGGCAACGGCGGGGAGCTGTTTTTT | CASSLARGGNGGELFF
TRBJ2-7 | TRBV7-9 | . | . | TGTGCCAGCAGCTTATGGGGCTCCGAGCAGTACTTC | CASSLWGSEQYF
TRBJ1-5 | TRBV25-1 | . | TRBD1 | TGTGCCAGCAGTGAGGGCTCTTCGGCGGGGACAGGGAATCAGCCCCAGCATTTT | CASSEGSSAGTGNQPQHF
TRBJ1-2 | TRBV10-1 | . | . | TGCGCCAGCAGTGAGCCAACTCCTAGGTTAGCTAACTATGGCTACACCTTC | CASSEPTPRLANYGYTF
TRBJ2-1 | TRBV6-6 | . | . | TGTGCCAGCAGTCGGACCGGGAACAATGAGCAGTTCTTC | CASSRTGNNEQFF
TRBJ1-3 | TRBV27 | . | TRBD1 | TGTGCCAGCAGTAACACAGGGGGGCCTGGAAACACCATATATTTT | CASSNTGGPGNTIYF
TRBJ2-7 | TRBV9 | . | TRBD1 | TGTGCCAGCAGCGCTTCCGGGACAGGTGCGCAGTACTTC | CASSASGTGAQYF
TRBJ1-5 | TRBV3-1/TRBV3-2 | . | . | TGTGCCAGCAGCGTTGGGGGGTTTACGAATCAGCCCCAGCATTTT | CASSVGGFTNQPQHF
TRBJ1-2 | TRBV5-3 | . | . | TGTGCCAGAAGCTTCAACAGGTACCATGGCTACACCTTC | CARSFNRYHGYTF
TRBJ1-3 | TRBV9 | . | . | TGTGCCAGCAGCACGAGTAGTAAGGTTTTCGGGAACACCATATATTTT | CASSTSSKVFGNTIYF
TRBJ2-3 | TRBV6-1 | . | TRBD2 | TGTGCCAGCAAGGCGGGAGGGCCCACAGATACGCAGTATTTT | CASKAGGPTDTQYF
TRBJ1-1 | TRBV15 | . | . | TGTGCCACCAGCAGAGTGGCCAGGGCGAACACTGAAGCTTTCTTT | CATSRVARANTEAFF
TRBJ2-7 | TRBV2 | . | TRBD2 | TGTGCCAGCTTCGGAGCGGGAGGGCCCTACGAGCAGTACTTC | CASFGAGGPYEQYF
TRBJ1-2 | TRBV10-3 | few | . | TGTGCCATCAGTGATACGCCAGGGGAGTTCTATGGCTACACCTTC | CAISDTPGEFYGYTF
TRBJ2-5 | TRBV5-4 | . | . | TGTGCCAGCAGCTTGACAAGGGACTCAGAGACCCAGTACTTC | CASSLTRDSETQYF
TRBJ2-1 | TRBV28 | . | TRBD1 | TGTGCCAGCAGTCCCGGGACAGGGAAGGGATACAATGAGCAGTTCTTC | CASSPGTGKGYNEQFF
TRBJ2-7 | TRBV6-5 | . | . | TGTGCCAGCAGTTACAGAGGGCGAGGTTTCGACGAGCAGTACTTC | CASSYRGRGFDEQYF
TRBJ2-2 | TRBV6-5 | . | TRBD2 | TGTGCCAGCATTGCTAGCGGGAGTACCACCGGGGAGCTGTTTTTT | CASIASGSTTGELFF
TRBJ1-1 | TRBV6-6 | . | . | TGTGCCAGCACCCCCCTCCGGGACACTGAAGCTTTCTTT | CASTPLRDTEAFF
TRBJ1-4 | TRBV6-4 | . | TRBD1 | TGTGCCAGCAGTCCAGGAGCCTCCGGGACAGGATACGAAAAACTGTTTTTT | CASSPGASGTGYEKLFF
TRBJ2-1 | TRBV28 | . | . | TGTGCCAGCAAGACTTCAAGCTCCTACAATGAGCAGTTCTTC | CASKTSSSYNEQFF
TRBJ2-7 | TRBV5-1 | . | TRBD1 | TGCGCCAGCAGCAATGGACAGGGGGCGACGCAAGAGCAGTACTTC | CASSNGQGATQEQYF
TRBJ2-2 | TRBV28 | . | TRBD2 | TGTGCCAGCAGCTTACTACCGGGAGGGGACACCGGGGAGCTGTTTTTT | CASSLLPGGDTGELFF
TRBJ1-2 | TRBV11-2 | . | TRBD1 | TGTGCCAGCAGCTCACGGGACAGAGGAGGCTACACCTTC | CASSSRDRGGYTF
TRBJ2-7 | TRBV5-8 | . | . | TGTGCCAGCAGCTTAGGCGGGATCCAGTCCTACGAGCAGTACTTC | CASSLGGIQSYEQYF
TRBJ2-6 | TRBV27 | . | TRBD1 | TGTGCCAGCAGGTTGAGGGGGCGCTTTCTCAACTCTGGGGCCAACGTCCTGACTTTC | CASRLRGRFLNSGANVLTF
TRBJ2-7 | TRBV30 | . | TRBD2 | TGTGCCTGGAGTGTAGAGGGCGGGGGTAGGTTACGCTACGAGCAGTACTTC | CAWSVEGGGRLRYEQYF
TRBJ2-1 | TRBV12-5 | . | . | TGTGCTAGTGGTTTGGTACGGGTGATGCCCCGGGGGAGACACAATGAGCAGTTCTTC | CASGLVRVMPRGRHNEQFF
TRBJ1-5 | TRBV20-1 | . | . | TGCAGTGCTAGTCAGACACTCCCCAATCAGCCCCAGCATTTT | CSASQTLPNQPQHF
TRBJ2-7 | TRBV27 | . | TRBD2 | TGTGCCAGCAGTTTTGTAGCGGGAGCGACTTTGACCTACGAGCAGTACTTC | CASSFVAGATLTYEQYF
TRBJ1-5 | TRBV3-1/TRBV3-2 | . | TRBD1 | TGTGCCAGCAGCCAAGGAGGGGGCGGGCAGCCCCAGCATTTT | CASSQGGGGQPQHF
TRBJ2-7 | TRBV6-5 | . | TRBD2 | TGTGCCAGCAGTTCCCAAGCGGGGAGCTCCTACGAGCAGTACTTC | CASSSQAGSSYEQYF
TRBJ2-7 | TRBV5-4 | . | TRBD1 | TGTGCCAGCAGCTTGGGACAGGGGGGGAACTACGAGCAGTACTTC | CASSLGQGGNYEQYF
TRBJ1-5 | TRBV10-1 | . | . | TGCGCCAGCAGTGCAGGGATAGGTCAGCCCCAGCATTTT | CASSAGIGQPQHF
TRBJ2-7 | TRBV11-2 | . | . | TGTGCCAGCAGCTTAGTTTTTTGGCGGAGAGGGAACTACGAGCAGTACTTC | CASSLVFWRRGNYEQYF
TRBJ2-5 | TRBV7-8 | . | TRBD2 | TGTGCCAGCAGCTTAACGGGACTAGCGGGGGGGGAGACCCAGTACTTC | CASSLTGLAGGETQYF
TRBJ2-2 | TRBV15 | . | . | TGTGCCACCAGCAGAGATCAGATTAACACCGGGGAGCTGTTTTTT | CATSRDQINTGELFF
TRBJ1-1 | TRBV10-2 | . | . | TGCGCCAGCAGCACCGGGGGGGGGCTGGAAGCTTTCTTT | CASSTGGGLEAFF
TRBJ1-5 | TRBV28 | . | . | TGTGCCAGCGCCCAAGGGGGTTCTCATCAGCCCCAGCATTTT | CASAQGGSHQPQHF
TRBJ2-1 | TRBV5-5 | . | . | TGTGCCAGCAGCAAGGACAGTTACAATGAGCAGTTCTTC | CASSKDSYNEQFF
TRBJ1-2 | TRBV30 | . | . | TGTGCCTGGATTTTTAAGGACTATTCAAATGGCTACACCTTC | CAWIFKDYSNGYTF
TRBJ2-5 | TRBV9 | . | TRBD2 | TGTGCCAGCAGCGCCCCGGGACTAGCGGGACAAGAGACCCAGTACTTC | CASSAPGLAGQETQYF
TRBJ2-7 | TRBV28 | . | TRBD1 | TGTGCCAGCAGTTTATTGCTCAGGGGGCTATACGAGCAGTACTTC | CASSLLLRGLYEQYF
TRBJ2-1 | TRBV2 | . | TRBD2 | TGTGCCAGCAGTGAAGGTCTAGCGGCCCTCAATGAGCAGTTCTTC | CASSEGLAALNEQFF
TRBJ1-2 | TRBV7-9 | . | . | TGTGCCAGCAGCTTAGTAGACTATGGCTACACCTTC | CASSLVDYGYTF
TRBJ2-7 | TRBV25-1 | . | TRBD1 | TGTGCCAGCAGTGACCCCGGGACAGGGGACGAGCAGTACTTC | CASSDPGTGDEQYF
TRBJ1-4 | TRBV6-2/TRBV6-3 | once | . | TGTGCCAGCAGTGGACCACAGACTCGGGGATGGAATGAAAAACTGTTTTTT | CASSGPQTRGWNEKLFF
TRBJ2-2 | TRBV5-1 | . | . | TGCGCCAGCAGCCCCGGGACACCGAGCACCGGGGAGCTGTTTTTT | CASSPGTPSTGELFF
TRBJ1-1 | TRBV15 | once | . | TGTGCCACCAGGGCCCGAGGGAGGACTGAAGCTTTCTTT | CATRARGRTEAFF
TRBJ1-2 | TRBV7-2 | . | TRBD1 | TGTGCCAGCAGCTTAGTAAGGGGACAGGTCGCTGGCTACACCTTC | CASSLVRGQVAGYTF
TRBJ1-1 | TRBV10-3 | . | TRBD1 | TGTGCCATCAACCGACAGGGGCGCGGCACTGAAGCTTTCTTT | CAINRQGRGTEAFF